The clone carrying this TCR beta chain turned up a few times. These data originate in a study of T cells in Graves' hyperthyroidism and ophthalmopathy. The investigators amplified TCR beta CDR3 regions from RNA transcripts. HTBI primers were used for first-round RT-PCR of the TCR CDR3. TCRdb analysed the multiplex PCR reads with MiXCR anew, one entry per CDR3 protein. The table lists about half a million distinct CDR3 sequences, roughly a quarter of them singletons, with around 11% in the top ten. The germline V gene has CDR1 SGHTA and CDR2 FQGNSA. Germline trimming cut 4 bases from V and 6 bases from J; bases unmatched to any gene: 5. CDR3 length equals 14 residues.

This chain links TRBV7-2 with TRBJ1-2; 10 bases are a match to TRBD1. Sequenced: blood. The TCR was taken from a woman aged 30 to 39 with Graves' ophthalmopathy. The CDR3 spells CASSSPGQGHGYTF. The CDR3 DNA reads as TGTGCCAGCAGCTCACCGGGACAGGGGCATGGCTACACCTTC.